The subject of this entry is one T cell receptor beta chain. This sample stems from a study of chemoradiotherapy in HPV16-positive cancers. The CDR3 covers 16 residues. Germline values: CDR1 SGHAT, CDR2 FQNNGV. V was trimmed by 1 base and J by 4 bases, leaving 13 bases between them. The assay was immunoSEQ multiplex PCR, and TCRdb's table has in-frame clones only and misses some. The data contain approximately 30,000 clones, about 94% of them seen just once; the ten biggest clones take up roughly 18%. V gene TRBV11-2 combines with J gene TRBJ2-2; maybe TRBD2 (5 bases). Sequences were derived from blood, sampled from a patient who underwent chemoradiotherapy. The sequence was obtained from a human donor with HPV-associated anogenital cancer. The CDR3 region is CASSLVRVKVTGELFF. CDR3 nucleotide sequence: TGTGCCAGCAGCTTAGTGCGGGTGAAAGTCACCGGGGAGCTGTTTTTT.